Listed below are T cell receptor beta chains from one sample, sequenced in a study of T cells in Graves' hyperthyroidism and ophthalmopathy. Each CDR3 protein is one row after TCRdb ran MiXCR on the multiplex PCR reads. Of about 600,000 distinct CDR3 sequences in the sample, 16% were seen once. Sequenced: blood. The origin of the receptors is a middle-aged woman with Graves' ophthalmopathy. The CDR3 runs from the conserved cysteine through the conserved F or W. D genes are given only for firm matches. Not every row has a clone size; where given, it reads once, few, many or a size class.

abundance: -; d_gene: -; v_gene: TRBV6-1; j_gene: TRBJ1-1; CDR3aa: CASSEGARATEAFF; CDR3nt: TGTGCCAGCAGTGAAGGGGCCAGGGCGACTGAAGCTTTCTTT
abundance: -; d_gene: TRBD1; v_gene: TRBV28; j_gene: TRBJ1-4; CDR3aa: CASSNRGRNEKLFF; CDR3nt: TGTGCCAGCAGTAACAGGGGAAGAAATGAAAAACTGTTTTTT
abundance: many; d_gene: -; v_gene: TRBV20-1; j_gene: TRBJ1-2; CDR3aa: CSARDPQNYGYTF; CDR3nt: TGCAGTGCTAGAGATCCACAGAACTATGGCTACACCTTC
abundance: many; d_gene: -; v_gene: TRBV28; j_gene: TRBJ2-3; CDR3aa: CASRRAVTDTQYF; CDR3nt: TGTGCCAGCAGAAGGGCAGTCACAGATACGCAGTATTTT
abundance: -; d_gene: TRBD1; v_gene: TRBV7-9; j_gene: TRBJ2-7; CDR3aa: CASSFGQGVYEQYF; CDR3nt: TGTGCCAGCAGCTTCGGACAGGGAGTCTACGAGCAGTACTTC
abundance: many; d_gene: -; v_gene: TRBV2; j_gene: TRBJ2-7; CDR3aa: CASTDRPATYEQYF; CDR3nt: TGTGCCAGCACCGACAGGCCCGCCACCTACGAGCAGTACTTC
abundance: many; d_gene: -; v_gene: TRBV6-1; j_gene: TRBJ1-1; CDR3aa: CASSPKKGRLMNTEAFF; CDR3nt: TGTGCCAGCAGTCCCAAAAAGGGACGGCTCATGAACACTGAAGCTTTCTTT
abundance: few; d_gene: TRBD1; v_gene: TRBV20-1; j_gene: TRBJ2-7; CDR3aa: CSADGTHRGQSYEQYF; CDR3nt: TGCAGTGCGGACGGCACACACAGGGGGCAAAGCTACGAGCAGTACTTC
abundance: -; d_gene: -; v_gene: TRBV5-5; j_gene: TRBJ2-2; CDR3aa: CASSFRPMNTGELFF; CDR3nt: TGTGCCAGCAGCTTCCGACCTATGAACACCGGGGAGCTGTTTTTT
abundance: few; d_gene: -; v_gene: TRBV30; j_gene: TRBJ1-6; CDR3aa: CAWSTEALFGSPLHF; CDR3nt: TGTGCCTGGAGTACGGAAGCGCTTTTCGGTTCACCCCTCCACTTT
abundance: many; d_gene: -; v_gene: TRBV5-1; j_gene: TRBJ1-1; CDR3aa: CASSLEGNTEAFF; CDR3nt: TGCGCCAGCAGCTTGGAGGGGAACACTGAAGCTTTCTTT
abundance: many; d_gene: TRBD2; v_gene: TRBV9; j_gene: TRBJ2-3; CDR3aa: CASSSWGTSLAITDTQYF; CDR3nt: TGTGCCAGCAGCAGCTGGGGGACTAGCCTAGCCATCACAGATACGCAGTATTTT
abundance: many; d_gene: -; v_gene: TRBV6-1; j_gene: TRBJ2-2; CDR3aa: CASSWDASINTRELFF; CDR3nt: TGTGCCAGCAGTTGGGACGCGTCTATCAACACCAGGGAGCTGTTTTTT
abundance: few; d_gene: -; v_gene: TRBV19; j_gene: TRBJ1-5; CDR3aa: CASTVLLRGRLDQPQHF; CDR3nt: TGTGCCAGTACAGTCCTCCTACGGGGGAGATTGGATCAGCCCCAGCATTTT
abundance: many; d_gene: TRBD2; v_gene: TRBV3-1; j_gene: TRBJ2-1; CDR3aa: CASSQTSGGGREQFF; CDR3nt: TGTGCCAGCAGCCAAACTAGCGGGGGGGGGCGTGAGCAGTTCTTC
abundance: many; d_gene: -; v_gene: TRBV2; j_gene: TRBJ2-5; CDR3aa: CASSGESLRETQYF; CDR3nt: TGTGCCAGCAGTGGGGAAAGCCTCCGAGAGACCCAGTACTTC
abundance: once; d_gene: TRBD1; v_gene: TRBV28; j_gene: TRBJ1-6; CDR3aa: CASSFYWTGTTMSNNPPLHF; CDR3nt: TGTGCCAGCAGTTTCTATTGGACAGGGACGACGATGTCCAATAATCCACCCCTCCACTTT
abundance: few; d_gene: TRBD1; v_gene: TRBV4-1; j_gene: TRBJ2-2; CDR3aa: CASSLGTGRGGELFF; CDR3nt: TGCGCCAGCAGCCTAGGGACAGGGCGGGGCGGGGAGCTGTTTTTT
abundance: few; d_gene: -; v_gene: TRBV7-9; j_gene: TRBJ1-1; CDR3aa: CASSSTGRAPMNTEAFF; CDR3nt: TGTGCCAGCAGCTCAACCGGCAGGGCCCCGATGAACACTGAAGCTTTCTTT
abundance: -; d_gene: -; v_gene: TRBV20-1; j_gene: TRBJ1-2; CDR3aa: CSASGIYTNYGYTF; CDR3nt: TGCAGTGCTAGTGGCATTTATACTAACTATGGCTACACCTTC
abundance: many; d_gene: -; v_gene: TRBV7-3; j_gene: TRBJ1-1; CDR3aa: CASSLNGRDTEAFF; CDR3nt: TGTGCCAGCAGCTTAAATGGCAGGGACACTGAAGCTTTCTTT
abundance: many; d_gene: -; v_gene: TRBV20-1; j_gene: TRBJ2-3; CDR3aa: CSAPRDGRSTDTQYF; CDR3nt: TGCAGTGCTCCTCGGGACGGTCGTAGCACAGATACGCAGTATTTT
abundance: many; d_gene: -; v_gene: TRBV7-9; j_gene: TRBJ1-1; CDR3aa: CASRAPGVRSEAFF; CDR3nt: TGTGCCAGCCGGGCTCCGGGGGTACGGTCTGAAGCTTTCTTT
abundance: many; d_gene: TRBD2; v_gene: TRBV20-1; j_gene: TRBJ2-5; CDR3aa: CSAGRLAGTIETQYF; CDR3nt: TGCAGTGCTGGTAGACTAGCGGGAACGATAGAGACCCAGTACTTC
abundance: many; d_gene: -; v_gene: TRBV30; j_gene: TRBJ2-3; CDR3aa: CAWSGGNTDTQYF; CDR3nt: TGTGCCTGGAGTGGGGGTAACACAGATACGCAGTATTTT
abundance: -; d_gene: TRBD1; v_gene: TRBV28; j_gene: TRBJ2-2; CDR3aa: CASSLWGQENAGELFF; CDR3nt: TGTGCCAGCAGTTTATGGGGACAGGAGAACGCCGGGGAGCTGTTTTTT
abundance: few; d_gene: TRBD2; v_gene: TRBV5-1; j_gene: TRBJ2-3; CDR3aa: CASSQDPGLAGGPSIVSDTQYF; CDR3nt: TGCGCCAGCAGCCAGGACCCGGGACTAGCGGGAGGGCCCTCTATAGTCTCCGATACGCAGTATTTT
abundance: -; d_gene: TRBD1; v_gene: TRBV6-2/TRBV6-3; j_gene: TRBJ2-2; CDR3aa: CASSSKGTAGELFF; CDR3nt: TGTGCCAGCAGTTCTAAGGGGACAGCCGGGGAGCTGTTTTTT